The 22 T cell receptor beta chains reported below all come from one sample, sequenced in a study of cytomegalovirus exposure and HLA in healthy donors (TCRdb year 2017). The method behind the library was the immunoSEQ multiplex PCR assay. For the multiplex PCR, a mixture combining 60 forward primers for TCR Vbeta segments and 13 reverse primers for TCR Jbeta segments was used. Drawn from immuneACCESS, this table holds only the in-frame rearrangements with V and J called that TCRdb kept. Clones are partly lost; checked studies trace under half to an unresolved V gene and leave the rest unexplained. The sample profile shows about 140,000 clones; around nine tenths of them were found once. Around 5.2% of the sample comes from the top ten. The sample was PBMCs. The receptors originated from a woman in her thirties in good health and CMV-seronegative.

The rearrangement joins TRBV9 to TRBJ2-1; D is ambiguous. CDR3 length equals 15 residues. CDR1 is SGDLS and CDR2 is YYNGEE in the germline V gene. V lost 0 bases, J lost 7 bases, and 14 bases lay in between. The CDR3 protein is CASSVGGSARNEQFF. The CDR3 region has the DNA TGTGCCAGCAGCGTAGGCGGTTCGGCGAGGAATGAGCAGTTCTTC.

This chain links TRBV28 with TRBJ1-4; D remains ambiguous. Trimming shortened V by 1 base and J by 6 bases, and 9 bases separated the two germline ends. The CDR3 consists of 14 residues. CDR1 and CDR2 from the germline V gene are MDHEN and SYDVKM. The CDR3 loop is CASSLSGIHEKLFF. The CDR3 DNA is TGTGCCAGCAGTTTATCCGGGATTCATGAAAAACTGTTTTTT.

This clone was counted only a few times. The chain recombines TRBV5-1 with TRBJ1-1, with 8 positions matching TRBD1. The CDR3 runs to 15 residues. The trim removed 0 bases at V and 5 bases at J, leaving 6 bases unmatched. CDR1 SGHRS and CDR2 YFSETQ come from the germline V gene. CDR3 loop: CASSLGTGWRTEAFF. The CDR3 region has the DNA TGCGCCAGCAGCTTGGGGACAGGGTGGAGGACTGAAGCTTTCTTT.

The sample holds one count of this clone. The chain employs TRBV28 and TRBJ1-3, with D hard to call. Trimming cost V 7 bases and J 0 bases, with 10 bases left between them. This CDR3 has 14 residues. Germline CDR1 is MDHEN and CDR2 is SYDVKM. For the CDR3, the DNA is TGTGCCAGCACCCAATTGAGCTCTGGAAACACCATATATTTT. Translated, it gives CASTQLSSGNTIYF.

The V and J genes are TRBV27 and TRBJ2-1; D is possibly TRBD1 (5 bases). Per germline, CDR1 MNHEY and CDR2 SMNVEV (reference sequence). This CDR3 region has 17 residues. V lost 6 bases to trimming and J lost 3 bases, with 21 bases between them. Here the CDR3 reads CASSLGAGWPIYNEQFF. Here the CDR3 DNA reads TGTGCCAGCAGCTTAGGGGCAGGGTGGCCTATCTACAATGAGCAGTTCTTC.

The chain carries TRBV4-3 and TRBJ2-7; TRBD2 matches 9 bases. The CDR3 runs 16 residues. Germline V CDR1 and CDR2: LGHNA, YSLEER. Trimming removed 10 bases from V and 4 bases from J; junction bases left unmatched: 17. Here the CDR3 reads CATHKSRGGASYEQYF. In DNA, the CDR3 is TGCGCCACCCACAAGAGCCGCGGGGGGGCCAGTTACGAGCAGTACTTC.

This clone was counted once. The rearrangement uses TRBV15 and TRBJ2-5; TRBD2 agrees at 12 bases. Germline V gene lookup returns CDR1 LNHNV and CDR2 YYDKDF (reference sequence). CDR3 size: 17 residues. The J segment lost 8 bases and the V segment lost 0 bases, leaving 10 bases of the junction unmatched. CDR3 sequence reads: CATSRDPPSGGVNTQYF. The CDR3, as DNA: TGTGCCACCAGCAGAGATCCGCCTAGCGGGGGGGTAAATACCCAGTACTTC.

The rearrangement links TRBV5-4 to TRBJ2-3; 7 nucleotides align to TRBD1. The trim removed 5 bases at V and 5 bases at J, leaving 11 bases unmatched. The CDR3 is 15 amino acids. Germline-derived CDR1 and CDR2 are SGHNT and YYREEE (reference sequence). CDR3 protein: CASRRDSLYGDTQYF. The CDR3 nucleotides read TGTGCCAGCAGAAGGGACAGTTTATATGGAGATACGCAGTATTTT.

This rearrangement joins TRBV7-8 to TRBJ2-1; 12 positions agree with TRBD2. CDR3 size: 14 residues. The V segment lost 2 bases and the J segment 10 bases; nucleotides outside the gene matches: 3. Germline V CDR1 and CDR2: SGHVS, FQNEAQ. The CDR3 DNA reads TGTGCCAGCAGCTTACTAGCGGGAGGGGGGGAGCAGTTCTTC. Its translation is CASSLLAGGGEQFF.

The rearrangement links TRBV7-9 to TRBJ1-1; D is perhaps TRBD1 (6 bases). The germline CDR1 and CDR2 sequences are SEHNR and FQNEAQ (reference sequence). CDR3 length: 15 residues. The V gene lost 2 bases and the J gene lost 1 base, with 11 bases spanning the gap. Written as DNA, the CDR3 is TGTGCCAGCAGCTTACTAGCACAGGGGAACACTGAAGCTTTCTTT. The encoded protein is CASSLLAQGNTEAFF.

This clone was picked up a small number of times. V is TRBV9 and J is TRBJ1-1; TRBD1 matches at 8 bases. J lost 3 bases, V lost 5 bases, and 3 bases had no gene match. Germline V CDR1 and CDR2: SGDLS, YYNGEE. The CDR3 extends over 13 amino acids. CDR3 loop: CASRIQGDTEAFF. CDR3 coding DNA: TGTGCCAGCAGGATACAGGGGGACACTGAAGCTTTCTTT.

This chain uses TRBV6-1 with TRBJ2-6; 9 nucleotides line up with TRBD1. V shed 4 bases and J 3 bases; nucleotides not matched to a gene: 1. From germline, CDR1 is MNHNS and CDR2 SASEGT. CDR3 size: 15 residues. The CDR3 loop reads CASSGDRVGANVLTF. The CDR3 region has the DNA TGTGCCAGCAGTGGGGACAGGGTTGGGGCCAACGTCCTGACTTTC.

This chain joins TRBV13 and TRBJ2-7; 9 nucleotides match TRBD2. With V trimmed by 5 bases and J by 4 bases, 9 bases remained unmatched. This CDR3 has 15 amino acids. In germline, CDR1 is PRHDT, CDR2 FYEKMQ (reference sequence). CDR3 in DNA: TGTGCCAGCAGCCCCTATAACCTAGCGGGGTACGAGCAGTACTTC. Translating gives CASSPYNLAGYEQYF.

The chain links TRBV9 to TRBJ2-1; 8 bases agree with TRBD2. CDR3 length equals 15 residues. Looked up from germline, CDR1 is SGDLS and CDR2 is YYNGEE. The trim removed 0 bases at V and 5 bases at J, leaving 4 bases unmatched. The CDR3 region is CASSVGGGSDNEQFF. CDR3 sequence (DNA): TGTGCCAGCAGCGTAGGCGGGGGGAGTGACAATGAGCAGTTCTTC.

CDR3 sequence reads: CASSFPGQGYQETQYF. DNA of the CDR3: TGTGCCAGCAGCTTTCCGGGACAGGGGTACCAAGAGACCCAGTACTTC. The V gene is TRBV7-9, the J gene TRBJ2-5; 10 bases line up with TRBD1. This CDR3 has 16 residues. The V gene's germline CDR1 is SEHNR and CDR2 FQNEAQ (reference sequence). V lost 3 bases and J lost 0; bases outside the gene matches: 4.

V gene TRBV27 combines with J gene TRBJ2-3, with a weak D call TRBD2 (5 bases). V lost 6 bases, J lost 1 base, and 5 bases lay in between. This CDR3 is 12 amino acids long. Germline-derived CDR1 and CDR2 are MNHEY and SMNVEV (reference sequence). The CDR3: CASRAGTDTQYF. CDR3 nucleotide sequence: TGTGCCAGCAGAGCGGGCACAGATACGCAGTATTTT.

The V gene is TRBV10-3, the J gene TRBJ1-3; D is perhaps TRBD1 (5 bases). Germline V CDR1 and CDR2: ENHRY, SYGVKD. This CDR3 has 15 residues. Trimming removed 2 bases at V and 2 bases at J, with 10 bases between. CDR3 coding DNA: TGTGCCATCAGTGAGAGGGGAAGGGCTGGAAACACCATATATTTT. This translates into CAISERGRAGNTIYF.

The CDR3: CASSEYQGRGSNQPQHF. CDR3 nucleotide sequence: TGTGCCAGCAGTGAATACCAGGGCAGAGGTAGCAATCAGCCCCAGCATTTT. The J gene is TRBJ1-5, the V gene TRBV2; maybe TRBD1 (5 bases). V was shortened by 2 bases and J by 0 bases, with 14 bases between the two germline ends. The CDR3 totals 17 residues. CDR1 is SNHLY, CDR2 FYNNEI, per germline.

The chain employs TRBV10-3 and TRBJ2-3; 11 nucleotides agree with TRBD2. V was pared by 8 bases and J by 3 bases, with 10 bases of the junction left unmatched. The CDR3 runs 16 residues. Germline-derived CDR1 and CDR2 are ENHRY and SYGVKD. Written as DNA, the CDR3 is TGTGCCATCGCATTTAGCGGGGGGGCGGTTACAGATACGCAGTATTTT. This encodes CAIAFSGGAVTDTQYF.

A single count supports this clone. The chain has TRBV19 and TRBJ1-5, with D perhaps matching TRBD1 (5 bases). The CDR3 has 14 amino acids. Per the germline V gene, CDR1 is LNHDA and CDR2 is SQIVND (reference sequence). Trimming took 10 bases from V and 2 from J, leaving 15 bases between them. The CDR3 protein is CATKGEFGNQPQHF. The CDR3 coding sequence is TGTGCCACCAAAGGGGAATTTGGCAATCAGCCCCAGCATTTT.

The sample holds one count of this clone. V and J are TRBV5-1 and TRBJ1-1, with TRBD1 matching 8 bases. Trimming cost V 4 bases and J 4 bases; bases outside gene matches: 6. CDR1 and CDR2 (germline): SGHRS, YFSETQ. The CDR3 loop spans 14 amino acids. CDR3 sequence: CASSLQTGATEAFF. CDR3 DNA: TGCGCCAGCAGCCTCCAGACAGGGGCCACTGAAGCTTTCTTT.

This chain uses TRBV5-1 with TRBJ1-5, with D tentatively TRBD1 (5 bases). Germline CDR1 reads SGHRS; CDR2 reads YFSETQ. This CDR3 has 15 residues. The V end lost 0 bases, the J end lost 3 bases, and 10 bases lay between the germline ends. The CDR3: CASSLVGAPNQPQHF. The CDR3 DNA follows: TGCGCCAGCAGCTTGGTTGGGGCCCCCAATCAGCCCCAGCATTTT.